This T cell receptor (beta chain) was sequenced in a study of blood T cell repertoires in COVID-19. Repertoires were generated with immunoSEQ multiplex PCR, while TCRdb's copy carries only in-frame clones and drops some. In the table there are fewer than 80,000 clones, 92% of which are singletons. This TCR came from a human donor in a cohort sampled during active COVID-19. The sequenced material came from peripheral blood.

CDR3: CASSLGGEAFF. The CDR3 DNA reads as TGCGCCAGCAGCTTGGGCGGTGAAGCTTTCTTT. This chain connects TRBV5-1 to TRBJ1-1; D remains unclear. Trimming stripped 0 bases from V and 7 bases from J, with 4 bases between. This CDR3 is 11 amino acids long. The germline V gene encodes CDR1 SGHRS and CDR2 YFSETQ.